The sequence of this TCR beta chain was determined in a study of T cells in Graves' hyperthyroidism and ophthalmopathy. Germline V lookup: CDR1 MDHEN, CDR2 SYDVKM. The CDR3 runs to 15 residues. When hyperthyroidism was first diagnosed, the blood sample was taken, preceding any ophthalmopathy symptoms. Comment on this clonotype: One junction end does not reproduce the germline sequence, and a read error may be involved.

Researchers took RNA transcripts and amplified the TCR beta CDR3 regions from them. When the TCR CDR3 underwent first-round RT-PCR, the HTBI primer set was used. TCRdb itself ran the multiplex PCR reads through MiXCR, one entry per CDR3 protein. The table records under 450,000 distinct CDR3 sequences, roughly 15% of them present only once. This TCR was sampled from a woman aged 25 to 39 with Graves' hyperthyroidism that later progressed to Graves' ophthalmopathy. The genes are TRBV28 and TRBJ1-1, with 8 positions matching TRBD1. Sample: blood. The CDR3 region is CASSVWDRSNTEAFF. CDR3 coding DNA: TGTGCCAGCAGTGTATGGGACAGGTCAAACACTGAAGCTTTCTTT.